This T cell receptor (beta chain) was obtained from a study of cytomegalovirus exposure and HLA in healthy donors. Study results and limitations: For most TCR beta V segments, an earlier analysis put the productive rate at about 90% or about 30% of the time. Listed as cytomegalovirus-associated were 150 or so TCR beta chains. High sensitivity and specificity were reportedly achieved when the classifier diagnosed cytomegalovirus status. In a later analysis, across HLA loci, associated TCR counts were highest for DRB1, lowest for HLA-C.

PCR amplification relied on 60 Vbeta primers (plus 13 Jbeta primers). Using immunoSEQ multiplex PCR, the repertoire was profiled, and TCRdb retains in-frame clones only, with some absent. Here the sample spans about 110,000 clones, over 70% being singletons. As to this clone: What it binds is unknown.

Trimming removed 4 bases from V and 2 bases from J; junction bases left unmatched: 9. The germline V gene has CDR1 SGHRS and CDR2 YFSETQ. The CDR3 runs to 18 residues. What was sequenced was PBMCs. This receptor was identified in a man under 40 in good health and CMV-seronegative. The chain recombines TRBV5-1 with TRBJ2-1; 13 bases line up with TRBD2. The CDR3 coding sequence is TGCGCCAGCAGCCCGGGACTAGCGGGATATTGGCCCTACAATGAGCAGTTCTTC. Encoded protein: CASSPGLAGYWPYNEQFF. Full variable domain (missing parts from reference TRBV5-1 and TRBJ2-1): KAGVTQTPRYLIKTRGQQVTLSCSPISGHRSVSWYQQTPGQGLQFLFEYFSETQRNKGNFPGRFSGRQFSNSRSEMNVSTLELGDSALYLCASSPGLAGYWPYNEQFFGPGTRLTVL.